These 22 T cell receptor beta chains were sequenced from one sample in a study of T cell repertoires in cytomegalovirus infection. One entry per CDR3 protein results from TCRdb running MiXCR on the reads. The table has roughly 190,000 distinct CDR3 sequences, approximately 9.7% seen once. Sample: PBMCs. The receptors originated from a human donor in good health (CMV status not recorded). Some clones in this sample may be carry-over from other donors' samples.

This clonotype came up many times. The CDR3 region is CASRPTGWRTEAFF. The CDR3 DNA reads TGTGCCAGCAGGCCCACAGGGTGGCGTACTGAAGCTTTCTTT. V is TRBV7-9 and J is TRBJ1-1; perhaps TRBD1 as D (6 bases). This CDR3 has 14 residues. V lost 6 bases, J lost 5 bases, and 16 bases lay in between. The germline CDR1 and CDR2 sequences are SEHNR and FQNEAQ (reference sequence).

J is TRBJ1-2 and V is TRBV12-3 or TRBV12-4, with a possible D match to TRBD1 (5 bases). The V end was cut by 6 bases, the J end by 5 bases, with 16 bases between. The CDR3 contains 14 residues. The CDR3 region is CASRLTGNGYGYTF. CDR3 coding DNA: TGTGCCAGCAGGCTTACAGGAAACGGATATGGCTACACCTTC.

Many counts were recorded for this clonotype. V is TRBV12-3 or TRBV12-4 and J is TRBJ1-5, with TRBD1 matching over 8 bases. The CDR3 extends over 16 amino acids. V lost 6 bases and J lost 0; bases outside the gene matches: 7. CDR3 bases: TGTGCCAGCAGACTCGGGACAGGACTTAGCAATCAGCCCCAGCATTTT. Translating it yields CASRLGTGLSNQPQHF.

This clonotype was seen repeatedly, ten times or more. This chain links TRBV7-2 with TRBJ1-4; D unclear. Trimming removed 5 bases from V and 12 bases from J, with 22 bases in between. The germline V gene encodes CDR1 SGHTA and CDR2 FQGNSA. The CDR3 length is 15 residues. CDR3 DNA sequence: TGTGCCAGCAGCCACAACCCCGTTCCGGATAAGGAACTGTTTTTT. This sequence encodes CASSHNPVPDKELFF.

The chain has TRBV7-2 and TRBJ1-1, with D maybe TRBD1 (5 bases). Germline V gene data show CDR1 as SGHTA and CDR2 as FQGNSA. V gave up 1 base and J gave up 7 bases, with 16 bases separating them. The CDR3 is 15 residues long. The CDR3 loop reads CASSLVRGNSGEAFF. The CDR3 DNA is TGTGCCAGCAGCTTAGTCCGGGGGAATTCCGGTGAAGCTTTCTTT.

As for this clonotype: A single base separates this from a much larger clone, so it may be a read error. J is TRBJ2-1 and V is TRBV7-2, with TRBD2 matching over 11 bases. Looked up from germline, CDR1 is SGHTA and CDR2 is FQGNSA. Trimming took 2 bases from V and 2 from J; bases not matched to a gene: 8. There are 18 residues in the CDR3. CDR3 sequence (DNA): TGTGCCAGCAGCTTATATCTTAGCGGGGGGGCCGCCTACAATGAGCAGTTCTTC. It encodes CASSLYLSGGAAYNEQFF.

This clonotype turned up a few times. This chain links TRBV20-1 with TRBJ1-1; D call uncertain. This CDR3 region has 14 residues. Looked up from germline, CDR1 is DFQATT and CDR2 is SNEGSKA (reference sequence). V shed 2 bases and J shed 5 bases, with 15 bases lying between them. Here the CDR3 reads CSARRWGGFTEAFF. CDR3 DNA: TGCAGTGCTAGAAGGTGGGGAGGGTTTACTGAAGCTTTCTTT.

This clonotype was counted at least ten times. This chain links TRBV7-2 with TRBJ2-1; the D gene is possibly TRBD2 (6 bases). Germline lookup yields CDR1 SGHTA and CDR2 FQGNSA. CDR3 size: 15 residues. The V and J ends lost 5 bases and 5 bases respectively, with 16 bases between them. Written as DNA, the CDR3 is TGTGCCAGCAGCCCGGACATCGGGGGACACAATGAGCAGTTCTTC. Its translation: CASSPDIGGHNEQFF.

This clonotype has only a few counts. The chain recombines TRBV28 with TRBJ1-1; 7 nucleotides align to TRBD1. Germline CDR1 MDHEN, CDR2 SYDVKM. The CDR3 is 15 residues long. J gave up 0 bases and V 3 bases, and 4 bases lay outside the gene matches. The CDR3, as DNA: TGTGCCAGCAGTTTCAGGGGGATCATGAACACTGAAGCTTTCTTT. Encoded protein: CASSFRGIMNTEAFF.

Concerning this clonotype itself: With a much larger clone just one base away, this may be a read error. The V and J genes are TRBV12-5 and TRBJ2-1; D may be TRBD2 (6 bases). The CDR3 consists of 13 residues. CDR1 LGHNT and CDR2 FRNRAP come from the germline V gene. The V gene lost 2 bases and the J gene lost 8 bases, with 10 bases spanning the gap. Written as DNA, the CDR3 is TGTGCTAGTGGTTTGACTAGCTCCGATGAGCAGTTCTTC. This translates into CASGLTSSDEQFF.

This clonotype was seen repeatedly, ten times or more. One end of the junction does not line up with germline, which may come from a read error. The genes are TRBV7-3 and TRBJ2-7; D is unclear. Germline V gene data show CDR1 as SGHTA and CDR2 as FQGTGA. The CDR3 contains 13 residues. The CDR3 sequence is CASSLYQSSEQYF. CDR3 DNA: TGTGCCAGCAGCTTGTATCAGTCCTCCGAGCAGTACTTC. Using reference TRBV7-3 and TRBJ2-7 for the parts outside the CDR3, the full variable domain is GAGVSQTPSNKVTEKGKYVELRCDPISGHTALYWYRQSLGQGPEFLIYFQGTGAADDSGLPNDRFFAVRPEGSVSTLKIQRTERGDSAVYLCASSLYQSSEQYFGPGTRLTVT.

The chain couples TRBV27 to TRBJ2-3; 13 bases map to TRBD2. V dropped 4 bases and J dropped 5; count of bases not matched to a gene: 6. The CDR3 contains 16 residues. Germline CDR1 reads MNHEY; CDR2 reads SMNVEV (reference sequence). The CDR3 DNA follows: TGTGCCAGCAGTTCGACTAGCGGGGGGCCGAGAGATACGCAGTATTTT. Its translation: CASSSTSGGPRDTQYF.

This clonotype appeared a few times. This sequence joins TRBV7-9 and TRBJ2-1, with TRBD2 identical over 10 bases. CDR1 SEHNR and CDR2 FQNEAQ come from the germline V gene (reference sequence). V shed 4 bases, J shed 6 bases, and the junction held 9 bases outside the gene matches. This CDR3 has 16 amino acids. The DNA of the CDR3 is TGTGCCAGCAGCTCGCAAGGACTAGCGGAGATCAATGAGCAGTTCTTC. Its protein product is CASSSQGLAEINEQFF.

V usage is TRBV28 and J usage is TRBJ2-3; 11 bases are shared with TRBD2. The germline gives CDR1 MDHEN, CDR2 SYDVKM. V shed 3 bases, J shed 2 bases, and the junction held 4 bases outside the gene matches. The CDR3 is 16 residues long. CDR3 sequence (DNA): TGTGCCAGCAGTTTCGGGGGACTAGCGGACACAGATACGCAGTATTTT. It specifies CASSFGGLADTDTQYF. Supplemented by reference TRBV28 and TRBJ2-3, the full variable domain reads DVKVTQSSRYLVKRTGEKVFLECVQDMDHENMFWYRQDPGLGLRLIYFSYDVKMKEKGDIPEGYSVSREKKERFSLILESASTNQTSMYLCASSFGGLADTDTQYFGPGTRLTVL.

Comments on this clonotype: This may come from a read error, since a much larger clone is one base off. The gene calls are TRBV27 and TRBJ2-7; TRBD1 agrees at 9 bases. The germline gives CDR1 MNHEY, CDR2 SMNVEV (reference sequence). The CDR3 has 14 residues. J gave up 0 bases and V 5 bases, and 2 bases lay outside the gene matches. Here the CDR3 reads CASSRTGDSYEQYF. The CDR3 bases are TGTGCCAGCAGTAGGACAGGGGACTCCTACGAGCAGTACTTC.

V is TRBV4-3 and J is TRBJ1-2; no definite D call. With 0 bases removed from V and 1 base from J, the gap between germline ends came to 9 bases. Germline V gene data show CDR1 as LGHNA and CDR2 as YSLEER. This CDR3 has 15 amino acids. For the CDR3, the DNA is TGCGCCAGCAGCCAAGATTGGAAGGGTAACTATGGCTACACCTTC. It yields the protein CASSQDWKGNYGYTF.

V is TRBV4-1 and J is TRBJ1-3; unclear D gene. This CDR3 is 14 amino acids long. V gave up 0 bases and J gave up 8 bases, with 11 bases separating them. Germline CDR1 MGHRA, CDR2 YSYEKL. This CDR3 is CASSQERARDTIYF. The CDR3 DNA follows: TGCGCCAGCAGCCAAGAACGGGCCCGCGACACCATATATTTT.

The chain carries TRBV6-2 or TRBV6-3 and TRBJ2-1; D gene ambiguous. Between the trimmed V and J ends, which lost 0 bases and 6 bases, there was a span of 9 bases. Looked up from germline, CDR1 is MNHEY and CDR2 is SVGEGT. There are 14 residues in the CDR3. This CDR3 reads CASSYSNLGNEQFF. As DNA, the CDR3 is TGTGCCAGCAGTTACTCGAACTTGGGCAATGAGCAGTTCTTC.

This clonotype was recorded many times. V and J are TRBV7-9 and TRBJ1-4; D ambiguous. Trimming stripped 1 base from V and 7 bases from J, with 13 bases between. Per germline, CDR1 SEHNR and CDR2 FQNEAQ (reference sequence). CDR3 size: 15 residues. The CDR3 loop is CASSLGGSLSEKLFF. The CDR3 DNA is TGTGCCAGCAGCTTAGGTGGGAGCCTAAGTGAAAAACTGTTTTTT.

This rearrangement joins TRBV6-4 to TRBJ1-4; the D is unclear. The CDR3 consists of 14 residues. Deletions cut 3 bases from V and 0 bases from J, with 5 bases between. The germline CDR1 and CDR2 sequences are MRHNA and SNTAGT. The CDR3 DNA sequence: TGTGCCAGCAGTGAGCCTGCAACTAATGAAAAACTGTTTTTT. Its protein is CASSEPATNEKLFF.

This clonotype was detected a few times. The chain combines TRBV28 with TRBJ1-5, with D possibly matching TRBD1 (5 bases). Trimming removed 3 bases from V and 3 bases from J, with 18 bases in between. Germline V gene sequence: CDR1 MDHEN, CDR2 SYDVKM. This CDR3 comprises 17 residues. This CDR3 reads CASSFRLRAGTNQPQHF. The CDR3 DNA is TGTGCCAGCAGTTTTAGGCTCAGGGCGGGGACCAATCAGCCCCAGCATTTT.

This clonotype was observed many times. The rearrangement links TRBV5-1 to TRBJ1-1; D may be TRBD1 (5 bases). This CDR3 has 13 amino acids. CDR1 SGHRS and CDR2 YFSETQ come from the germline V gene. V dropped 4 bases and J dropped 1 base, with 8 bases sitting between them. In DNA, the CDR3 is TGCGCCAGCAGCCCTGGACAGAACACTGAAGCTTTCTTT. Its translation is CASSPGQNTEAFF.